This TCR beta chain was captured by sequencing in a study of OX40 agonist ivuxolimab in advanced cancers. This clone was detected only a few times. Its cognate antigen is unknown. Prior autoimmune disease or systemic immunosuppression barred patients. TCRdb's copy holds only in-frame clones and misses some; the assay was immunoSEQ multiplex PCR. The sample carries approximately 45,000 clones, roughly 86% recorded once. Study observations and caveats: Not determined was the antigen specificity of the expanded peripheral T cells.

This sample comprised CD4+ or CD8+ T cells sorted from blood, obtained in a trial of the OX40 agonist ivuxolimab. This TCR was sampled from an adult with an advanced solid tumor such as melanoma, head and neck, liver or kidney cancer.

In DNA form, the CDR3 reads TGTGCCAGCAGCTGGGGCACTGAAGCTTTCTTT. Its translation is CASSWGTEAFF. V usage is TRBV7-9 and J usage is TRBJ1-1; D call uncertain. The CDR3 length is 11 residues. V gave up 4 bases and J gave up 4 bases, with 4 bases separating them. Germline assignment: CDR1 SEHNR and CDR2 FQNEAQ (reference sequence).